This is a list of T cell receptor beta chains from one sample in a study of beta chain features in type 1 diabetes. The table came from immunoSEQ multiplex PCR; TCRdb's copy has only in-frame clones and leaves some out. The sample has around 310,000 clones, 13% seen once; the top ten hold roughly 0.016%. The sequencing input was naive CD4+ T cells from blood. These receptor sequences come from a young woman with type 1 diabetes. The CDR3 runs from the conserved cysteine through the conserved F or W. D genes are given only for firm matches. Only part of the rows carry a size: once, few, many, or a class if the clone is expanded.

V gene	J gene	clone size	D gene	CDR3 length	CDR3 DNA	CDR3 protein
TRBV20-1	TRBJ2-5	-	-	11	TGCAGTCAGACTAGTTTTCAGACCCAGTACTTC	CSQTSFQTQYF
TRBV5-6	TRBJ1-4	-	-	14	TGTGCCAGCAGCTTGATCACAGGTGGGGAAAAACTGTTTTTT	CASSLITGGEKLFF
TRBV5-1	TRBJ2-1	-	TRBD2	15	TGCGCCAGCAGCTTCGGGCTAGCGGGCGGTGATGAGCAGTTCTTC	CASSFGLAGGDEQFF
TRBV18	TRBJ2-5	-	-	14	TGTGCCAGCATACCTCAGGGGCCCCAAGAGACCCAGTACTTC	CASIPQGPQETQYF
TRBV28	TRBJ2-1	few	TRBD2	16	TGTGCCAGCAGTTTAGAGCTCGGGACTAACTACAATGAGCAGTTCTTC	CASSLELGTNYNEQFF
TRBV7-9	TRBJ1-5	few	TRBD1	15	TGTGCCAGCAGCTGGGGGGACAGCGGAGGGACGCCCCAGCATTTT	CASSWGDSGGTPQHF
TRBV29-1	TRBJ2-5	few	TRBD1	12	TGCAGCGTCGGACAGGGGCAAGAGACCCAGTACTTC	CSVGQGQETQYF
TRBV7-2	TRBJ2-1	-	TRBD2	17	TGTGCCAGCAGCACCTCCCGGGGGGGAGGGAACTACAATGAGCAGTTCTTC	CASSTSRGGGNYNEQFF
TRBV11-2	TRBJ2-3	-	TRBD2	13	TGTGCCAGCATCCTAGCGGGAGTGGATACGCAGTATTTT	CASILAGVDTQYF
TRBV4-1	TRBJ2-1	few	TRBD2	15	TGCGCCAGCAGGACCCTGGGTCTAGCGGGCAATGAGCAGTTCTTC	CASRTLGLAGNEQFF
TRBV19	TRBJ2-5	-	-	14	TGTGCCAGTAGTACAGTCCAGGGGTTGGAGACCCAGTACTTC	CASSTVQGLETQYF
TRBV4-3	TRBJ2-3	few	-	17	TGCGCCAGCAGCCAAGTTATAGGGGGTCCTAGCACAGATACGCAGTATTTT	CASSQVIGGPSTDTQYF
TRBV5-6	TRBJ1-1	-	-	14	TGTGCCAGCAGATTCAGGGGTTGGGGCACTGAAGCTTTCTTT	CASRFRGWGTEAFF
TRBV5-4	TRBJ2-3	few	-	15	TGTGCCAGCAGCTTGGACGGGAAGAGCACAGATACGCAGTATTTT	CASSLDGKSTDTQYF
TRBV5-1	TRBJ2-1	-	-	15	TGCGCCAGCAGCGCTTACGAGTACTCCTACAATGAGCAGTTCTTC	CASSAYEYSYNEQFF
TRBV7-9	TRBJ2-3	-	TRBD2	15	TGTGCCAGCAGCTTCGGGACTAGCGGGACAGATACGCAGTATTTT	CASSFGTSGTDTQYF
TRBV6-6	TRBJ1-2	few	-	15	TGTGCCAGCATTATTGGGCCCCCGGTTAACTATGGCTACACCTTC	CASIIGPPVNYGYTF
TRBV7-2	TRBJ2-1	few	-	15	TGTGCCAGCAGAACGGGCGGGGTGATGTACAATGAGCAGTTCTTC	CASRTGGVMYNEQFF
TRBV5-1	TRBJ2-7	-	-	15	TGCGCCAGCAGCTTGGACCGTACTCCGGGGTACGAGCAGTACTTC	CASSLDRTPGYEQYF
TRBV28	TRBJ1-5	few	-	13	TGTGCCGCATCCGGCGGGGGCAATCAGCCCCAGCATTTT	CAASGGGNQPQHF
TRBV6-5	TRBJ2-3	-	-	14	TGTGCCAGCAGTTACGACAGATACACAGATACGCAGTATTTT	CASSYDRYTDTQYF
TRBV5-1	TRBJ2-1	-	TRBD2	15	TGCGCCAGCAGCTTGGGACTAGCGGGAACAGATGAGCAGTTCTTC	CASSLGLAGTDEQFF
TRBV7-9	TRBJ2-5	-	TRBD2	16	TGTGCCAGCAGCTCCCCCAGACTAGCGGGAGGGGAGACCCAGTACTTC	CASSSPRLAGGETQYF
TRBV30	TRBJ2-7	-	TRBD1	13	TGTGCCTTGTCCGGGACAGCGAGCTTGGAGCAGTACTTC	CALSGTASLEQYF
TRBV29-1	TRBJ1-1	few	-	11	TGCAGCGTCGGGACAACGCCAGGGGCTTTCTTT	CSVGTTPGAFF
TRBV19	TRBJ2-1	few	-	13	TGTGCCAGTAGTCCCATCTCCTACAATGAGCAGTTCTTC	CASSPISYNEQFF
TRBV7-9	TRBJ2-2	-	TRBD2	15	TGTGCCAGCAGCAGACTAGCGGGAGTTATCGGGGAGCTGTTTTTT	CASSRLAGVIGELFF
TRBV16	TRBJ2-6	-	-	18	TGTGCCAGCAGTTCTGGGGGCAGGGGCACTCTGGGGGCCAACGTCCTGACTTTC	CASSSGGRGTLGANVLTF
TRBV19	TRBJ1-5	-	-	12	TGTGCCAGTAGTCTTACAGGGCGGTCCCAGCATTTT	CASSLTGRSQHF
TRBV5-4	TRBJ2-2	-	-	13	TGTGCCAGCAGTGCCGGGATGACCGGGGAGCTGTTTTTT	CASSAGMTGELFF
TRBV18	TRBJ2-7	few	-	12	TGTGCCAGCTCACCGGGGGCTTACGAGCAGTACTTC	CASSPGAYEQYF
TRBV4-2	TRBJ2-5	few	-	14	TGTGCCAGCAGCCAAGATGACAGTAAAGAGACCCAGTACTTC	CASSQDDSKETQYF
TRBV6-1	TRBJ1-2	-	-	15	TGTGCCAGCATCATCGTGACAGGTCCAAACTATGGCTACACCTTC	CASIIVTGPNYGYTF
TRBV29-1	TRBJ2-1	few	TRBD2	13	TGCAGCGCAATAGCCCTAGCGGGAGGTGAGCAGTTCTTC	CSAIALAGGEQFF
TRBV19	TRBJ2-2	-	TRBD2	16	TGTGCCAGTAGTAATATAGCGGGAGGGCCTACCGGGGAGCTGTTTTTT	CASSNIAGGPTGELFF
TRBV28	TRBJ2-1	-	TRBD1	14	TGTGCCAGCGAACCGGGACAGGGAGACAATGAGCAGTTCTTC	CASEPGQGDNEQFF
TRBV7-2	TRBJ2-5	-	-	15	TGTGCCAGCAGCTTAGCGTCCTCAGGGTGGGAGACCCAGTACTTC	CASSLASSGWETQYF
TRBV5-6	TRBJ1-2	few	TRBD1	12	TGTGCCAGCAGCACCGGGACAGCTGGCTACACCTTC	CASSTGTAGYTF
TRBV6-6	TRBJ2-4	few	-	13	TGTGCCAGCAGCCCCGGGACTCAGAACATTCAGTACTTC	CASSPGTQNIQYF
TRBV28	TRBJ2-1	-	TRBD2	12	TGTGCCAGCAGTTTAGCGGGAGTTGAGCAGTTCTTC	CASSLAGVEQFF